The T cell receptor (beta chain) described here comes from a study of OX40 agonist ivuxolimab in advanced cancers. Looking at the study overall: Dose-escalation patients' cancers were hepatocellular carcinoma, melanoma, renal cell or head and neck cancer. General study findings and limits: At 0.1 to 3.0 mg/kg and by week 6, CD4+ and CD8+ T cells in the blood had expanded clonally. Some of the nonresponding patients also showed low levels of normalized T-cell clonal expansion. Among expanded peripheral T cells, antigen specificity went undetermined.

The CDR3 runs 18 residues. Germline V gene sequence: CDR1 PRHDT, CDR2 FYEKMQ (reference sequence). Losses at the gene ends were 5 bases for V and 5 bases for J; bases not matched to a gene: 17. To note about this clone: Its matching antigen is unknown.

Measured with immunoSEQ multiplex PCR; TCRdb has only the in-frame clones, and not every one. The sample has 90,000 or so clones; 91% are singletons. The sequence came from an adult with an advanced solid tumor such as melanoma, head and neck, liver or kidney cancer. Here the sequenced sample was CD4+ or CD8+ T cells sorted from blood, taken in a trial of the OX40 agonist ivuxolimab. The V gene is TRBV13, the J gene TRBJ2-5, with 10 bases lining up with TRBD2. CDR3 in DNA: TGTGCCAGCAGCAGACGCACAATCCCTAGCGGGAGCAGCGAGACCCAGTACTTC. Encoded protein: CASSRRTIPSGSSETQYF.